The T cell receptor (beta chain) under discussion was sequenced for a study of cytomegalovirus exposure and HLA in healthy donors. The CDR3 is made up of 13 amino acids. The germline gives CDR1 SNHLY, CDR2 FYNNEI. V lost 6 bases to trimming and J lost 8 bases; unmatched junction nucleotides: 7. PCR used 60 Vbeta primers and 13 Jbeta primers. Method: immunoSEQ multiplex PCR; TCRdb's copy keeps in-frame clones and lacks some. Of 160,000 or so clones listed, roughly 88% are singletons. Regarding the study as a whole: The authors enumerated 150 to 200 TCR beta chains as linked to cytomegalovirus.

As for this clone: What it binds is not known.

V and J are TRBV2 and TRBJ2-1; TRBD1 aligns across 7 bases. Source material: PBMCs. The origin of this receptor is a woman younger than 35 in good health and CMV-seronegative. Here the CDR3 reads CASRTGEGDEQFF. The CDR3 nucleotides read TGTGCCAGCAGAACAGGGGAAGGAGATGAGCAGTTCTTC. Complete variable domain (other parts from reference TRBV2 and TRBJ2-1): EPEVTQTPSHQVTQMGQEVILRCVPISNHLYFYWYRQILGQKVEFLVSFYNNEISEKSEIFDDQFSVERPDGSNFTLKIRSTKLEDSAMYFCASRTGEGDEQFFGPGTRLTVL.